This T cell receptor (beta chain) was found in a study of T-cell reconstitution after alpha-beta-depleted transplantation in children listed by TCRdb under 2016. Context from the whole study: The study quantitatively tracked T-cell immune reconstitution after TCRalphabeta/CD19-depleted allogeneic hematopoietic cell transplantation in children using TCR repertoire profiling.

Library prep was done by PCR. The sequencer listed for this sample is Illumina HiSeq 2500. Molecular barcoding was employed in the preparation of TCR libraries, with unique molecular identifiers being used to normalize TCRbeta repertoire quantification. TCRdb trimmed the raw reads at Q25, called clones with MiXCR and kept productive beta chains. Rows are combined by CDR3 protein, so each entry shows the most common genes and DNA. In this sample the table shows about 580,000 distinct CDR3 sequences, more than 20% of which occur a single time. The ten largest clones capture less than 15% of the sample. At least ten counts were recorded for this clonotype. Its antigen target is currently unknown. No much larger clone is present one base from it, and per-base qualities are unavailable. The intended sense of this specimen's treatment or condition label: allogeneic hematopoietic cell transplantation with graft depleted of TCRalphabeta T cells and CD19 B cells. TCRalphabeta/CD19-depleted allogeneic hematopoietic cell grafts were given to the transplant recipients, all of whom were children.

Overall results and qualifications from the work: Hyperexpanded clone frequencies declined over subsequent months; after one year, T-cell counts and TCRbeta diversity were mostly attributed to newly produced T cells. The apparently early alphabetaT-cell count recovery about two months after transplant was reportedly dependent on only several hundred rapidly expanded clones derived from non-depleted graft cells. In some patients, the high TCRbeta diversity seen at day 60 was put down to recipient T cells and intrathymic progenitors that had survived conditioning.

Sequencing used PBMCs, mostly from graft donor cells, obtained 360 days after TCRalphabeta/CD19-depleted stem cell transplant. This TCR derives from a boy in the first two years of life who had a stem cell transplant for acute myeloid leukemia, so the T cells may come from the graft donor.

Here is the DNA: TGCAGTGCTAGCCCTCCCCCTAGCGGGGGGGCCATGGGAACAGATACGCAGTATTTT. This gives the protein CSASPPPSGGAMGTDTQYF. The chain joins TRBV20-1 to TRBJ2-3; the junction holds 12 bases that match TRBD2. From the cysteine through the phenylalanine, the CDR3 covers 19 amino acids. Here the CDR3 DNA is all that survives: 57 bases in frame from base 1. Trimming leaves V shorter by 3 bases and J shorter by 3 bases, with the junction holding 16 bases beyond the gene matches. CDR1 and CDR2 were assigned from the germline V gene (reference sequence) as DFQATT and SNEGSKA.